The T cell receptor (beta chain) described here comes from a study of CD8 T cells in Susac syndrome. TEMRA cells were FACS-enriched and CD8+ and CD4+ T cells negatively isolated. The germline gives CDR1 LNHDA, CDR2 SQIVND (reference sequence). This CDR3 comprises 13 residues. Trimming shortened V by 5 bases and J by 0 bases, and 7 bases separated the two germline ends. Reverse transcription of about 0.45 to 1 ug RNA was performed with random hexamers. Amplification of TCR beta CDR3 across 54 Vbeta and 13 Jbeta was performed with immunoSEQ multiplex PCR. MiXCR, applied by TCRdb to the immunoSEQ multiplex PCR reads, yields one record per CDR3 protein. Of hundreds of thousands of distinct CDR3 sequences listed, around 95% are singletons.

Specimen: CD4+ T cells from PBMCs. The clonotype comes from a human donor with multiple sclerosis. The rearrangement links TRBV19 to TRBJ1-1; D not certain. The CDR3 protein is CASSFRVNTEAFF. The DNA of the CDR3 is TGTGCCAGTAGTTTTCGGGTGAACACTGAAGCTTTCTTT.